Presented here are 3 T cell receptor beta chains from one specimen sequenced in a study of blood T cell repertoires in COVID-19. Profiling relied on immunoSEQ multiplex PCR, and the TCRdb table lists in-frame clones only, not all of them. The sample lists 100,000 to 140,000 clones, 75% to 95% occurring once. Sequencing was performed on peripheral blood. The source is a woman younger than 45 with acute or convalescent COVID-19.

The V gene is TRBV6-2 or TRBV6-3, the J gene TRBJ2-7, with a tentative D call TRBD2 (5 bases). CDR1 MNHEY and CDR2 SVGEGT come from the germline V gene. V shed 0 bases and J shed 0 bases, with 15 bases lying between them. This CDR3 comprises 17 residues. The DNA for the CDR3 is TGTGCCAGCAGTTACTCGGTCACGGGGAAGAGCTCCTACGAGCAGTACTTC. Protein product: CASSYSVTGKSSYEQYF.

The rearrangement links TRBV6-2 or TRBV6-3 to TRBJ2-7; 8 positions agree with TRBD2. This CDR3 is 14 amino acids long. Trimming took 2 bases from V and 3 from J; bases not matched to a gene: 3. Germline V gene sequence: CDR1 MNHEY, CDR2 SVGEGT. DNA of the CDR3: TGTGCCAGCAGTTACGGCGCGGGAGGCTACGAGCAGTACTTC. Encoded protein: CASSYGAGGYEQYF.

The genes are TRBV7-8 and TRBJ1-3; 7 bases map to TRBD1. The ends lost 2 bases at V and 4 bases at J; junction bases unmatched: 5. The CDR3 runs 15 residues. Germline values: CDR1 SGHVS, CDR2 FQNEAQ. The CDR3 DNA sequence: TGTGCCAGCAGCTTATACACAGGGGCGGGAAACACCATATATTTT. This encodes CASSLYTGAGNTIYF.